Listed below are T cell receptor beta chains from one sample, sequenced in a study of early T cells in non-severe SARS-CoV-2 infection. TCRdb reanalysed the 5' RACE reads using MiXCR and keeps one entry per CDR3 protein. The repertoire has about 61,000 distinct CDR3 sequences, 10% to 11% of them found once; the top ten carry under 2%. The specimen sequenced was whole blood. The receptor source for this set is an adult who was a healthcare worker with PCR-confirmed SARS-CoV-2 infection or an uninfected control (not recorded which). Both conserved end residues are part of each CDR3. The order of the fields is D gene, CDR3 length, J gene, clone size, V gene, CDR3 DNA, CDR3 protein. The D gene is left open where the match is weak. Clone size appears in some rows only: once, few, many, or a class for an expanded clone.

d_call: NA; cdr3_length: 15; j_call: TRBJ1-1; clone_size: many; v_call: TRBV2; cdr3_nt: TGTGCCAGCAGGCCCCGGGACACGATGAACACTGAAGCTTTCTTT; cdr3_aa: CASRPRDTMNTEAFF
d_call: NA; cdr3_length: 14; j_call: TRBJ1-2; clone_size: once; v_call: TRBV20-1; cdr3_nt: TGCAGTGCTAGGATATCAGGGAGGGACTATGGCTACACCTTC; cdr3_aa: CSARISGRDYGYTF
d_call: NA; cdr3_length: 14; j_call: TRBJ2-4; clone_size: NA; v_call: TRBV20-1; cdr3_nt: TGCAGTGCTATACCGCCAGGACGGTCGGACATTCAGTACTTC; cdr3_aa: CSAIPPGRSDIQYF
d_call: TRBD1; cdr3_length: 12; j_call: TRBJ1-1; clone_size: many; v_call: TRBV7-9; cdr3_nt: TGTGCCAGCAGCTCGGACAGGGTGATTGCTTTCTTT; cdr3_aa: CASSSDRVIAFF
d_call: NA; cdr3_length: 13; j_call: TRBJ1-2; clone_size: many; v_call: TRBV5-1; cdr3_nt: TGCGCCAGCGGGGCAGGCTCTAACTATGGCTACACCTTC; cdr3_aa: CASGAGSNYGYTF
d_call: NA; cdr3_length: 16; j_call: TRBJ1-6; clone_size: few; v_call: TRBV6-1; cdr3_nt: TGTGCCAGCAGTGAAGAGGGGAGGTTTGGGAATTCACCCCTCCACTTT; cdr3_aa: CASSEEGRFGNSPLHF
d_call: TRBD1; cdr3_length: 15; j_call: TRBJ2-1; clone_size: many; v_call: TRBV6-6; cdr3_nt: TGTGCCAGCAGGCCCCGGGACAGGGCCTACAATGAGCAGTTCTTC; cdr3_aa: CASRPRDRAYNEQFF
d_call: NA; cdr3_length: 13; j_call: TRBJ2-1; clone_size: many; v_call: TRBV2; cdr3_nt: TGTGCCAGCAGTGAAGACGGAGGGGATGAGCAGTTCTTC; cdr3_aa: CASSEDGGDEQFF
d_call: NA; cdr3_length: 14; j_call: TRBJ2-7; clone_size: few; v_call: TRBV2; cdr3_nt: TGTGCCAGCAAGCCTACTGGGCCGTCCTACGAGCAGTACTTC; cdr3_aa: CASKPTGPSYEQYF
d_call: NA; cdr3_length: 13; j_call: TRBJ2-7; clone_size: many; v_call: TRBV4-2; cdr3_nt: TGTGCCAGCAGCCAAGTCCCAATCATCGAGCAGTACTTC; cdr3_aa: CASSQVPIIEQYF
d_call: TRBD1; cdr3_length: 19; j_call: TRBJ1-1; clone_size: many; v_call: TRBV10-3; cdr3_nt: TGTGCCATCACCCCGGGCCCCTCTGGACAGGGGAACATGAACACTGAAGCTTTCTTT; cdr3_aa: CAITPGPSGQGNMNTEAFF
d_call: TRBD1; cdr3_length: 20; j_call: TRBJ1-1; clone_size: many; v_call: TRBV14; cdr3_nt: TGTGCCAGCAGCCAAGACTCCGCGGACAGGTTCTCTCTCGGGAACACTGAAGCTTTCTTT; cdr3_aa: CASSQDSADRFSLGNTEAFF
d_call: TRBD2; cdr3_length: 17; j_call: TRBJ2-3; clone_size: many; v_call: TRBV7-2; cdr3_nt: TGTGCCAGCAGCTTGGGACTAGCGTACACTAGCACAGATACGCAGTATTTT; cdr3_aa: CASSLGLAYTSTDTQYF
d_call: NA; cdr3_length: 12; j_call: TRBJ1-2; clone_size: many; v_call: TRBV20-1; cdr3_nt: TGCAGTGCTAGGGTAGGGGCAGATGGCTACACCTTC; cdr3_aa: CSARVGADGYTF
d_call: NA; cdr3_length: 13; j_call: TRBJ2-1; clone_size: NA; v_call: TRBV10-3; cdr3_nt: TGTGCCATCAGTGAGTCTCGCGCGGGGGAGCAGTTCTTC; cdr3_aa: CAISESRAGEQFF
d_call: TRBD1; cdr3_length: 14; j_call: TRBJ1-4; clone_size: many; v_call: TRBV5-1; cdr3_nt: TGCGCCAGCAGCCCCGGGACAGGGGAGGAAAAACTGTTTTTT; cdr3_aa: CASSPGTGEEKLFF
d_call: NA; cdr3_length: 15; j_call: TRBJ2-7; clone_size: few; v_call: TRBV6-5; cdr3_nt: TGTGCCAGCAGTTACGTCCCAGACCGGCCCTACGAGCAGTACTTC; cdr3_aa: CASSYVPDRPYEQYF
d_call: NA; cdr3_length: 13; j_call: TRBJ2-7; clone_size: NA; v_call: TRBV30; cdr3_nt: TGTGCCTGGAGTCTCGGAAGCTCCTACGAGCAGTACTTC; cdr3_aa: CAWSLGSSYEQYF
d_call: TRBD1; cdr3_length: 15; j_call: TRBJ2-3; clone_size: many; v_call: TRBV6-1; cdr3_nt: TGTGCCAGCAGCGCCCAACAGGGGAAGGCAGATACGCAGTATTTT; cdr3_aa: CASSAQQGKADTQYF
d_call: NA; cdr3_length: 16; j_call: TRBJ1-4; clone_size: few; v_call: TRBV11-2; cdr3_nt: TGTGCCAGCAGCTTAGATCAACGAGGGCGAGGTGAAAAACTGTTTTTT; cdr3_aa: CASSLDQRGRGEKLFF
d_call: NA; cdr3_length: 14; j_call: TRBJ1-4; clone_size: few; v_call: TRBV5-6; cdr3_nt: TGTGCCAGCAGCTTGGCAGGGCTTAATGAAAAACTGTTTTTT; cdr3_aa: CASSLAGLNEKLFF
d_call: TRBD1; cdr3_length: 13; j_call: TRBJ2-4; clone_size: few; v_call: TRBV7-2; cdr3_nt: TGTGCCAGCAGCGGAGAACAGGGGAACATTCAGTACTTC; cdr3_aa: CASSGEQGNIQYF
d_call: NA; cdr3_length: 13; j_call: TRBJ2-3; clone_size: NA; v_call: TRBV6-2/TRBV6-3; cdr3_nt: TGTGCCAGCACTTACGGCCACACAGATACGCAGTATTTT; cdr3_aa: CASTYGHTDTQYF
d_call: NA; cdr3_length: 13; j_call: TRBJ1-1; clone_size: many; v_call: TRBV3-1; cdr3_nt: TGTGCCAGCACCCTGGGGGGGACGGGTGTAGCTTTCTTT; cdr3_aa: CASTLGGTGVAFF
d_call: NA; cdr3_length: 12; j_call: TRBJ1-6; clone_size: few; v_call: TRBV5-8; cdr3_nt: TGTGCCAGCAGCTTCCTGGGTGCACCCCTCCACTTT; cdr3_aa: CASSFLGAPLHF
d_call: NA; cdr3_length: 17; j_call: TRBJ2-4; clone_size: many; v_call: TRBV6-1; cdr3_nt: TGTGCCAGCAGTGAAGAATCGGTGTGGGGGGCCAAAAACATTCAGTACTTC; cdr3_aa: CASSEESVWGAKNIQYF
d_call: NA; cdr3_length: 13; j_call: TRBJ1-5; clone_size: NA; v_call: TRBV7-3; cdr3_nt: TGTGCCAGCAGCTCGGCCCCCGGCAAACCCCAGCATTTT; cdr3_aa: CASSSAPGKPQHF
d_call: TRBD1; cdr3_length: 13; j_call: TRBJ2-5; clone_size: NA; v_call: TRBV5-1; cdr3_nt: TGCGCCAGCAGCTATGGGACAGAAGAGACCCAGTACTTC; cdr3_aa: CASSYGTEETQYF
d_call: TRBD1; cdr3_length: 11; j_call: TRBJ2-7; clone_size: NA; v_call: TRBV20-1; cdr3_nt: TGCAGTGCTCCAGACAGGGGCGAGCAGTACTTC; cdr3_aa: CSAPDRGEQYF
d_call: TRBD2; cdr3_length: 15; j_call: TRBJ2-2; clone_size: many; v_call: TRBV20-1; cdr3_nt: TGCAGTGCTTGGACTAGCGGGGGATACGCCGGGGAGCTGTTTTTT; cdr3_aa: CSAWTSGGYAGELFF
d_call: NA; cdr3_length: 14; j_call: TRBJ2-5; clone_size: NA; v_call: TRBV6-2/TRBV6-3; cdr3_nt: TGTGCCAGCAGCCCCGACCTCAATCTGAAGACCCAGTACTTC; cdr3_aa: CASSPDLNLKTQYF
d_call: TRBD1; cdr3_length: 14; j_call: TRBJ1-2; clone_size: NA; v_call: TRBV27; cdr3_nt: TGTGCCAGCAGCCGGGACAGAACTAGCTATGGCTACACCTTC; cdr3_aa: CASSRDRTSYGYTF
d_call: NA; cdr3_length: 13; j_call: TRBJ1-1; clone_size: NA; v_call: TRBV6-1; cdr3_nt: TGTGCCGGGCGGCTCGACCTGAACACTGAAGCTTTCTTT; cdr3_aa: CAGRLDLNTEAFF
d_call: NA; cdr3_length: 15; j_call: TRBJ2-4; clone_size: NA; v_call: TRBV13; cdr3_nt: TGTGCCAGCGGCCCCACAGGGTTGGCCAAAAACATTCAGTACTTC; cdr3_aa: CASGPTGLAKNIQYF
d_call: NA; cdr3_length: 16; j_call: TRBJ2-2; clone_size: NA; v_call: TRBV11-2; cdr3_nt: TGTGCCAGCAGCTTATTCTCACCGCCTGTGGCCGGGGAGCTGTTTTTT; cdr3_aa: CASSLFSPPVAGELFF
d_call: NA; cdr3_length: 11; j_call: TRBJ2-1; clone_size: NA; v_call: TRBV11-2; cdr3_nt: TGTGCCAGCAGCCTAATCAATGAGCAGTTCTTC; cdr3_aa: CASSLINEQFF